These 29 T cell receptor beta chains originate from one sample sequenced in a study of molecular identifiers for immune sequencing clone quantification. TCRdb called the PCR reads again in MiXCR, with one record for every CDR3 protein. The table has over 65,000 distinct CDR3 sequences, nearly 25% seen once; the top ten hold approximately 0.8%. Sequences were obtained from naive CD8+ T cells from blood, with Jurkat cell RNA spiked in. Described subset: FACS-sorted CD8+CD4-CCR7+CD45RA+ naive T cells. Every receptor here comes from a human donor in good health. Some libraries in this study had Jurkat cell RNA spiked in.

Remarks on this clonotype: At one end, the junction sequence differs from germline, possibly due to a read error. This chain joins TRBV27 and TRBJ2-1; 12 bases agree with TRBD2. Per the germline V gene, CDR1 is MNHEY and CDR2 is SMNVEV (reference sequence). The CDR3 consists of 14 residues. CDR3 nucleotide sequence: TGTGCCGGCAGTACTAGCGGGGGGTCTGATGTGCAGTTCTTC. Its protein is CAGSTSGGSDVQFF.

A few counts support this clonotype. This chain connects TRBV14 to TRBJ2-3, with 11 bases aligning to TRBD2. V gave up 2 bases and J gave up 2 bases; unmatched junction bases: 6. The V gene's germline CDR1 is SGHDN and CDR2 FVKESK. The CDR3 is made up of 17 amino acids. The CDR3 here is CASSQLTSGAVTDTQYF. The CDR3, as DNA: TGTGCCAGCAGCCAACTGACTAGCGGGGCTGTCACAGATACGCAGTATTTT.

This clonotype was detected many times. This chain links TRBV27 with TRBJ2-6; D ambiguous. Trimming removed 6 bases at V and 0 bases at J, with 12 bases between. Germline loops: CDR1 MNHEY, CDR2 SMNVEV (reference sequence). CDR3 length: 16 amino acids. The CDR3 reads CASSSVQPSGANVLTF. Here the CDR3 DNA reads TGTGCCAGCAGCAGCGTTCAGCCCTCTGGGGCCAACGTCCTGACTTTC.

This clonotype was recorded only once. A much larger clonotype is one base distant, so this may be a read error. This chain uses TRBV3-1 with TRBJ2-4; no firm D call. CDR1 and CDR2 (germline): LGHDT, YNNKEL (reference sequence). The V and J ends lost 1 base and 0 bases respectively, with 7 bases between them. The CDR3 has 15 amino acids. Written as DNA, the CDR3 is TGTGCCAGCAGCCAAGGCGGCGGAGCCAAAAACATTCAGTACTTC. Its protein is CASSQGGGAKNIQYF.

This clonotype was picked up many times. This chain connects TRBV9 to TRBJ2-5; the match to TRBD2 covers 10 bases. The germline V gene encodes CDR1 SGDLS and CDR2 YYNGEE. This CDR3 comprises 15 residues. The J segment lost 2 bases and the V segment lost 0 bases, leaving 1 base of the junction unmatched. The CDR3 DNA reads TGTGCCAGCAGCGTAGCTAGCGGGGGACAAGAGACCCAGTACTTC. Protein: CASSVASGGQETQYF.

A word on this clonotype: One junction end does not reproduce the germline sequence, and a read error may be involved. This chain uses TRBV29-1 with TRBJ2-2; no definite D call. This CDR3 has 15 residues. Germline V CDR1 and CDR2: SQVTM, ANQGSEA. CDR3 sequence: CSASRPATNTGELIF. The CDR3, as DNA: TGCAGCGCCTCTCGTCCGGCAACGAACACCGGCGAGCTGATTTTT.

About this clonotype: A read error may explain this, as a much larger clone is one base away. The chain has TRBV9 and TRBJ2-2, with a tentative D call TRBD1 (6 bases). Germline V lookup: CDR1 SGDLS, CDR2 YYNGEE. The CDR3 is 16 residues long. The CDR3 region has the DNA TGTGCCAGCAGCGTAGATCAGGGGCGCGGCACCGGGGAGCGGTTTTTT. It encodes CASSVDQGRGTGERFF. Together with reference TRBV9 and TRBJ2-2, the CDR3 gives the full variable domain: DSGVTQTPKHLITATGQRVTLRCSPRSGDLSVYWYQQSLDQGLQFLIQYYNGEERAKGNILERFSAQQFPDLHSELNLSSLELGDSALYFCASSVDQGRGTGERFFGEGSRLTVL.

This clonotype was observed many times. The CDR3 reads CASSFDRGYEQYF. CDR3 DNA: TGTGCCAGCAGCTTTGACAGGGGGTACGAGCAGTACTTC. V usage is TRBV7-9 and J usage is TRBJ2-7; the match to TRBD1 covers 9 bases. This CDR3 has 13 residues. In germline, CDR1 is SEHNR, CDR2 FQNEAQ (reference sequence). V gave up 3 bases and J gave up 4 bases; unmatched junction bases: 1.

This clonotype has a count of ten or more. This sequence joins TRBV25-1 and TRBJ2-7; D may be TRBD2 (5 bases). This CDR3 has 13 residues. Trimming took 1 base from V and 3 from J, leaving 7 bases between them. CDR1 and CDR2 from the germline V gene are MGHDK and SYGVNS. The CDR3 DNA is TGTGCCAGCAGTGAATCGGGGTTCTACGAGCAGTACTTC. Encoded protein: CASSESGFYEQYF.

In regard to this clonotype: A much larger clone lies a single base off, so this may be a read error. The chain combines TRBV4-1 with TRBJ2-3; a weak D match, TRBD1 (5 bases). The germline gives CDR1 MGHRA, CDR2 YSYEKL. The CDR3 spans 14 residues. The DNA of the CDR3 is TGCGCCAGCAGCCAAGATAAGGCGACAGATTCGCAGTATTTT. Translation gives CASSQDKATDSQYF.

This clonotype was detected a few times. This clone may be a read error of a much larger clone one base away. The chain carries TRBV6-5 and TRBJ2-5; D is unresolved. The CDR3 consists of 14 residues. Germline assignment: CDR1 MNHEY and CDR2 SVGAGI. Deletions cut 2 bases from V and 1 base from J, with 8 bases between. The CDR3 loop reads CASSYTHSQETQYF. Here the CDR3 DNA reads TGTGCCAGCAGTTACACCCACAGCCAAGAGACCCAGTACTTC.

At least ten counts were recorded for this clonotype. The rearrangement joins TRBV27 to TRBJ1-1; D may be TRBD1 (6 bases). Germline V CDR1 and CDR2: MNHEY, SMNVEV (reference sequence). There are 12 residues in the CDR3. V dropped 6 bases and J dropped 5 bases, with 10 bases sitting between them. CDR3 sequence (DNA): TGTGCCAGCAGCCCGACAGGTACTGAAGCTTTCTTT. Encoded protein: CASSPTGTEAFF.

About this clonotype itself: The CDR3 does not close with the conserved phenylalanine or tryptophan, likely indicating a read error. V is TRBV6-5 and J is TRBJ1-2; D uncertain. The CDR3 is made up of 12 amino acids. CDR1 is MNHEY and CDR2 is SVGAGI in the germline V gene. Trimming took off 5 bases at V and 8 bases at J, with 12 bases between the two ends. As DNA, the CDR3 is TGTGCCAGCAGTCGGGATCTAGGCGGCTACACCCTC. It translates to CASSRDLGGYTL.

This clonotype was recorded many times. This chain joins TRBV5-1 and TRBJ2-5; TRBD2 agrees at 9 bases. Germline V gene sequence: CDR1 SGHRS, CDR2 YFSETQ. The CDR3 totals 17 residues. V dropped 3 bases and J dropped 2; count of bases not matched to a gene: 11. The CDR3 is CASSSPPERGEQETQYF. The CDR3 DNA reads as TGCGCCAGCAGCTCCCCCCCCGAGCGGGGGGAACAAGAGACCCAGTACTTC.

This chain uses TRBV14 with TRBJ2-7; 7 nucleotides agree with TRBD2. Per the germline V gene, CDR1 is SGHDN and CDR2 is FVKESK. The ends lost 3 bases at V and 6 bases at J; junction bases unmatched: 8. The CDR3 contains 14 residues. CDR3 sequence: CASSQLRGLVEQYF. In nucleotides, the CDR3 is TGTGCCAGCAGCCAGTTAAGAGGACTAGTCGAGCAGTACTTC.

Concerning this clonotype itself: A much larger clonotype is one base distant, so this may be a read error. The rearrangement joins TRBV5-3 to TRBJ1-6, with D perhaps matching TRBD1 (5 bases). TRBV5-3 is labeled an ORF, and its function is uncertain. The length of the CDR3 is 14 residues. CDR3 in amino acids: CASSLTQGNSPLHF. For the CDR3, the DNA is TGTGCCAGCAGCTTGACGCAGGGAAATTCACCCCTCCACTTT.

Many counts were recorded for this clonotype. The V and J genes are TRBV7-6 and TRBJ2-3; no definite D call. The CDR3 consists of 12 residues. The ends were cut back, 5 bases at V and 6 bases at J, with 9 bases in the middle. CDR1 is SGHVS, CDR2 FNYEAQ, per germline. In DNA, the CDR3 is TGTGCCAGCAGCGGCTACACTGATACGCAGTATTTT. This sequence encodes CASSGYTDTQYF.

This clonotype was observed many times. J is TRBJ1-6 and V is TRBV7-8, with a possible D match to TRBD1 (5 bases). This CDR3 is built from 16 residues. Germline CDR1 reads SGHVS; CDR2 reads FQNEAQ. V lost 4 bases, J lost 1 base, and 11 bases lay in between. CDR3 sequence reads: CASSSAGESYNSPLHF. CDR3 in DNA: TGTGCCAGCAGCTCCGCGGGGGAGTCCTATAATTCACCCCTCCACTTT.

This clonotype came up many times. The CDR3 bases are TGTGCCAGCAGCGTAGGAGGCGGGGAGCTGTTTTTT. It translates to CASSVGGGELFF. This chain joins TRBV9 and TRBJ2-2; the D is unclear. CDR3 length equals 12 residues. Germline V lookup: CDR1 SGDLS, CDR2 YYNGEE. V was pared by 0 bases and J by 7 bases, with 4 bases between.

This clonotype was detected ten times or more. The rearrangement links TRBV7-9 to TRBJ1-1; D unclear. The CDR3 sequence is 15 residues long. V lost 5 bases to trimming and J lost 5 bases, with 18 bases between them. Germline V gene lookup returns CDR1 SEHNR and CDR2 FQNEAQ (reference sequence). The CDR3 is CASSPPRALGTEAFF. The CDR3 DNA sequence: TGTGCCAGCAGCCCCCCAAGGGCGTTGGGTACTGAAGCTTTCTTT.

This clonotype was picked up many times. The chain uses TRBV7-9 and TRBJ2-7, with unresolved D. The germline CDR1 and CDR2 sequences are SEHNR and FQNEAQ (reference sequence). The CDR3 has 13 amino acids. With 1 base removed from V and 3 bases from J, the gap between germline ends came to 7 bases. The CDR3 DNA sequence: TGTGCCAGCAGCTTAGAACAAAACTACGAGCAGTACTTC. Translation gives CASSLEQNYEQYF.

This sequence joins TRBV19 and TRBJ2-5; TRBD1 or TRBD2 may be the D gene (5 bases each). Between the trimmed V and J ends, which lost 5 bases and 1 base, there was a span of 17 bases. The V gene's germline CDR1 is LNHDA and CDR2 SQIVND (reference sequence). The CDR3 spans 16 residues. CDR3 nucleotide sequence: TGTGCCAGTAGTGAACCGGGACGGAGTCTCCAAGAGACCCAGTACTTC. Translated, it gives CASSEPGRSLQETQYF.

J is TRBJ2-5 and V is TRBV27, with D hard to call. CDR3 length: 15 amino acids. Germline values: CDR1 MNHEY, CDR2 SMNVEV (reference sequence). Trimming pared 4 bases from V and 1 base from J, leaving 13 bases between. The CDR3 DNA follows: TGTGCCAGCAGTTCACTCTCGCGCCTCCAAGAGACCCAGTACTTC. Translating it yields CASSSLSRLQETQYF.

In the case of this clonotype: As the CDR3 is not closed by the conserved phenylalanine or tryptophan, this likely results from a read error. The chain carries TRBV9 and TRBJ1-1; weak D call: TRBD1 (6 bases). The CDR3 contains 13 residues. V lost 1 base to trimming and J lost 4 bases, with 8 bases between them. The germline gives CDR1 SGDLS, CDR2 YYNGEE. The CDR3 spells CASSVTGSTEAFL. For the CDR3, the DNA is TGTGCCAGCAGCGTAACAGGGTCCACTGAAGCTTTCCTT.

The chain has TRBV5-6 and TRBJ2-5; TRBD2 matches at 8 bases. This CDR3 contains 14 residues. In germline, CDR1 is SGHDT, CDR2 YYEEEE. V gave up 3 bases and J gave up 2 bases; unmatched junction bases: 3. CDR3 sequence reads: CASSSRGGQETQYF. CDR3 sequence (DNA): TGTGCCAGCAGCTCCCGGGGGGGTCAAGAGACCCAGTACTTC.

Concerning this clonotype: One end of the junction does not line up with germline, which may come from a read error. The CDR3 protein is CATRAPRGSGDNGQFF. CDR3 sequence (DNA): TGTGCCACCAGGGCCCCACGTGGTAGCGGAGACAATGGGCAGTTCTTC. The chain joins TRBV24-1 to TRBJ2-1; TRBD2 might be the D (6 bases). The CDR3 is made up of 16 amino acids. Germline CDR1 reads KGHDR; CDR2 reads SFDVKD.

In this sample, this clonotype turned up many times. The rearrangement links TRBV27 to TRBJ2-4, with no clear D. The CDR3 contains 15 residues. V was clipped by 5 bases and J by 0 bases, with 11 bases between them. Looked up from germline, CDR1 is MNHEY and CDR2 is SMNVEV (reference sequence). The CDR3 DNA reads TGTGCCAGCAGTCCCGCCGTTCTAGCCAAAAACATTCAGTACTTC. Its protein is CASSPAVLAKNIQYF.

This clonotype was counted at least ten times. This rearrangement joins TRBV29-1 to TRBJ2-2; 14 bases fit TRBD2. Unmatched junction bases numbered 1, after V lost 6 bases and J lost 4 bases. The V gene's germline CDR1 is SQVTM and CDR2 ANQGSEA. The CDR3 totals 14 residues. The CDR3 DNA is TGCAGCGTCGGGACTAGCGGGAGCACCGGGGAGCTGTTTTTT. Its protein is CSVGTSGSTGELFF.

This clonotype appeared a few times. CDR3 DNA sequence: TGTGCCTGGAGACAGGGAAACACCGGGGAGCTGTTTTTT. Translated: CAWRQGNTGELFF. The J gene is TRBJ2-2, the V gene TRBV30; weak D call: TRBD1 (6 bases). There are 13 residues in the CDR3. Trimming took off 3 bases at V and 2 bases at J, with 7 bases between the two ends. Looked up from germline, CDR1 is GTSNPN and CDR2 is SVGIG (reference sequence).